This is a list of T cell receptor beta chains from one sample in a study of blood T cell repertoires in COVID-19. Only in-frame clones appear in the TCRdb table, and some are missing; sequencing was by immunoSEQ multiplex PCR. The sample holds roughly 130,000 clones, around 90% seen once. Sequencing input: peripheral blood. The source is a man aged 45-60 years with active COVID-19. Both conserved end residues are part of each CDR3. A D gene is named only where the DNA matches it firmly. For some rows the clone size is stated as once, few or many, or as a class when expanded; others skip it.

NA	NA	TRBJ1-1	TRBV11-2	TGTGCCAGCAGCTTAGCCAGGAACACTGAAGCTTTCTTT	CASSLARNTEAFF
NA	NA	TRBJ1-1	TRBV10-3	TGTGCCATCAGTCCAGGGAACGCTGAAGCTTTCTTT	CAISPGNAEAFF
NA	NA	TRBJ2-7	TRBV19	TGTGCCAGTAGTGCTAGGACAGCTGGCGAGCAGTACTTC	CASSARTAGEQYF
NA	TRBD2	TRBJ2-3	TRBV18	TGTGCCAGCTGTATTAGCGGGGGGCCCACAGATACGCAGTATTTT	CASCISGGPTDTQYF
NA	NA	TRBJ1-6	TRBV7-9	TGTGCCAGCAGCCGTACAGGGATGGATAATTCACCCCTCCACTTT	CASSRTGMDNSPLHF
NA	TRBD2	TRBJ2-6	TRBV5-4	TGTGCCAGCAGCCCTAGACTAGCGGGCCCCATCTCTGGGGCCAACGTCCTGACTTTC	CASSPRLAGPISGANVLTF
NA	NA	TRBJ2-1	TRBV24-1	TGTGCCACCAGTGATTTGCATGATGGGGGAGGGCAGTTCTTC	CATSDLHDGGGQFF
NA	NA	TRBJ1-4	TRBV3-1/TRBV3-2	TGTGCCAGCAGCCAAGGTATGGGCGCAACTAATGAAAAACTGTTTTTT	CASSQGMGATNEKLFF
NA	TRBD1	TRBJ2-7	TRBV5-1	TGCGCCAGCAGCTGGCCGCTCGGGACAGGGGGCAACGAGCAGTACTTC	CASSWPLGTGGNEQYF
NA	TRBD1	TRBJ1-2	TRBV4-1	TGCGCCAGCAGCCCAGGACAGGGGAACTATGGCTACACCTTC	CASSPGQGNYGYTF
NA	NA	TRBJ1-6	TRBV7-2	TGTGCCAGCAGCCCCGGACAGTATAATTCACCCCTCCACTTT	CASSPGQYNSPLHF
NA	TRBD2	TRBJ2-5	TRBV24-1	TGTGCCACCAGTTCCGGACTAGCGTATGAGACCCAGTACTTC	CATSSGLAYETQYF
NA	NA	TRBJ2-1	TRBV4-1	TGCGCCAGCAGCCCCATGGGAGGGGGGTACAATGAGCAGTTCTTC	CASSPMGGGYNEQFF
NA	TRBD1	TRBJ1-2	TRBV5-4	TGTGCCAGCAGCTCGGAGGCGGCAGGGGGCTTTTATGGCTACACCTTC	CASSSEAAGGFYGYTF
NA	TRBD1	TRBJ1-2	TRBV27	TGTGCCAGCAGGACAGGGCCGGGGTATGGCTACACCTTC	CASRTGPGYGYTF
NA	NA	TRBJ1-6	TRBV27	TGTGCCAGCAGTTTCGCCAGGGAGGTTGGTAATTCACCCCTCCACTTT	CASSFAREVGNSPLHF
NA	TRBD1	TRBJ1-2	TRBV24-1	TGTGCCACCAGTCGGACAGGGAACTATGGCTACACCTTC	CATSRTGNYGYTF
NA	TRBD1	TRBJ1-2	TRBV6-5	TGTGCCAGCAGTCTGGGACAGGGGAAAGGCTACACCTTC	CASSLGQGKGYTF
NA	TRBD1	TRBJ1-3	TRBV5-1	TGCGCCAGCAGCTTCTCAGGGGGAATCTCTGGAAACACCATATATTTT	CASSFSGGISGNTIYF
NA	TRBD2	TRBJ2-5	TRBV7-2	TGTGCCAGCAGCGCCCCGGGACTACGCATCCAAGAGACCCAGTACTTC	CASSAPGLRIQETQYF
once	TRBD2	TRBJ2-1	TRBV14	TGTGCCAGCAGCCAAGATGGTCGGACTAGCGGGAGAAATGAGCAGTTCTTC	CASSQDGRTSGRNEQFF
NA	NA	TRBJ2-1	TRBV6-5	TGTGCCAGCAGTAGGAGTAGGCTGGCCTACAATGAGCAGTTCTTC	CASSRSRLAYNEQFF
NA	NA	TRBJ2-6	TRBV6-1	TGTGCCAGCAGTGAAAGGGGCTCTGGGGCCAACGTCCTGACTTTC	CASSERGSGANVLTF
once	TRBD2	TRBJ2-1	TRBV27	TGTGCCAGCAGCAGGGGACTAGCGGGAAGCTCCTACAATGAGCAGTTCTTC	CASSRGLAGSSYNEQFF
NA	TRBD2	TRBJ2-7	TRBV24-1	TGTGCCACCAGTGTTCTCTCTCCATGGGGGGGGGAGCAGTACTTC	CATSVLSPWGGEQYF
NA	TRBD1	TRBJ2-2	TRBV5-8	TGTGCCAGCAGAACCGGGACAGGGACCACCGGGGAGCTGTTTTTT	CASRTGTGTTGELFF
NA	NA	TRBJ1-1	TRBV4-2	TGTGCCAGCAGCCCGCGCAGGGAAAGGAACACTGAAGCTTTCTTT	CASSPRRERNTEAFF
NA	TRBD1	TRBJ1-2	TRBV19	TGTGCCAGTAGTATTGACTATGGACAGGGGATATTCGGCTACACCTTC	CASSIDYGQGIFGYTF
NA	TRBD1	TRBJ2-5	TRBV7-2	TGTGCCAGCAGCTTTCAGGGGGCCTGGGAGACCCAGTACTTC	CASSFQGAWETQYF
NA	TRBD1	TRBJ1-1	TRBV15	TGTGCCACCAGGCTGGACAGGGGGATTATGAACACTGAAGCTTTCTTT	CATRLDRGIMNTEAFF
NA	NA	TRBJ2-3	TRBV2	TGTGCCAGCAGGGTTGGGACTCAAACAACAGATACGCAGTATTTT	CASRVGTQTTDTQYF
NA	NA	TRBJ1-6	TRBV2	TGTGCCAGCATACCGGGAGAAAGATCACCCCTCCACTTT	CASIPGERSPLHF
NA	NA	TRBJ1-5	TRBV18	TGTGCCAGCTCACTGAGCGGGACTCCCGGTCAGCCCCAGCATTTT	CASSLSGTPGQPQHF
NA	NA	TRBJ1-1	TRBV12-2	TGTGCAAGTCGCCCAAACATAAACACTGAAGCTTTCTTT	CASRPNINTEAFF
NA	NA	TRBJ1-6	TRBV25-1	TGTGCCAGCAGTGAGGGCGCCTATGGCTCACCCCTCCACTTT	CASSEGAYGSPLHF
NA	NA	TRBJ2-3	TRBV11-2	TGTGCCAGCAGCCATGGGGGGAGGCGTAGCACAGATACGCAGTATTTT	CASSHGGRRSTDTQYF
NA	NA	TRBJ1-5	TRBV2	TGTGCCAGCAGCTACATGGAGTCTCAGTCCCAGCATTTT	CASSYMESQSQHF
NA	NA	TRBJ2-3	TRBV29-1	TGCAGCGTTGAAAGAGGGAGAGGCACAGATACGCAGTATTTT	CSVERGRGTDTQYF
NA	TRBD1	TRBJ2-2	TRBV5-1	TGCGCCAGCAGACAGGGGGGTAGAACGAACACCGGGGAGCTGTTTTTT	CASRQGGRTNTGELFF
NA	NA	TRBJ1-5	TRBV18	TGTGCCAGCTCACCTTTAACAGGGTTCAATCAGCCCCAGCATTTT	CASSPLTGFNQPQHF
NA	NA	TRBJ1-1	TRBV7-9	TGTGCCAGCAGATTAGGGCCGAACACTGAAGCTTTCTTT	CASRLGPNTEAFF
NA	TRBD2	TRBJ2-5	TRBV6-2/TRBV6-3	TGTGCCAGCAGTTACTCTGTCCGCGGGAGGAACCACCAAGAGACCCAGTACTTC	CASSYSVRGRNHQETQYF
NA	NA	TRBJ1-3	TRBV19	TGTGCCAGTAGGCGGGAGAGGGGATCTGGAAACACCATATATTTT	CASRRERGSGNTIYF
NA	NA	TRBJ1-4	TRBV6-5	TGTGCCAGCAGACCTGACAGAGCAACTAATGAAAAACTGTTTTTT	CASRPDRATNEKLFF
NA	TRBD1	TRBJ2-5	TRBV11-2	TGTGCCAGCAGCTTAGGACAGGGATTCGAGACCCAGTACTTC	CASSLGQGFETQYF
NA	TRBD2	TRBJ2-1	TRBV11-3	TGTGCCAGCAGCCCGAAGAGGCTAGCGGGAAAGGGGGCCTACAATGAGCAGTTCTTC	CASSPKRLAGKGAYNEQFF
NA	NA	TRBJ1-3	TRBV15	TGTGCCACCAGCAGAGATCAGGGTGGAGGAAACACCATATATTTT	CATSRDQGGGNTIYF
once	TRBD2	TRBJ2-3	TRBV10-3	TGTGCCACGACAAAGGCGGGAGGGTCTAGCACAGATACGCAGTATTTT	CATTKAGGSSTDTQYF
NA	TRBD1	TRBJ2-5	TRBV6-6	TGTGCCAGCACTCCGGGACAGGGGGTGGTGGAGACCCAGTACTTC	CASTPGQGVVETQYF
NA	TRBD2	TRBJ2-7	TRBV3-1/TRBV3-2	TGTGCCAGCAGCCAAGATCTTCGGCTAGCGGGCCTCTACGAGCAGTACTTC	CASSQDLRLAGLYEQYF
NA	NA	TRBJ1-2	TRBV5-8	TGTGCCAGCAGCTTGGGACAGGCGAGTGGCTACACCTTC	CASSLGQASGYTF
NA	TRBD1	TRBJ1-1	TRBV7-9	TGTGCCAGCAGCCCGCTAACAGGGGCAGAGGCTTTCTTT	CASSPLTGAEAFF
NA	TRBD2	TRBJ2-7	TRBV3-1/TRBV3-2	TGTGCCAGCAGCCCCCGGGAACGGGGGGGATACGAGCAGTACTTC	CASSPRERGGYEQYF
NA	TRBD2	TRBJ2-2	TRBV2	TGTGCCAGCAGTCCTAGACTAGCGGAGGCCGGGGAGCTGTTTTTT	CASSPRLAEAGELFF
NA	TRBD1	TRBJ2-3	TRBV5-1	TGCGCCAGCAGCCCACTACCGGGACAGGGACGACCCACAGATACGCAGTATTTT	CASSPLPGQGRPTDTQYF
once	NA	TRBJ1-5	TRBV3-1/TRBV3-2	TGTGCCAGCAGCCAAGGGGACATTAGCAATCAGCCCCAGCATTTT	CASSQGDISNQPQHF
NA	NA	TRBJ2-2	TRBV12-3/TRBV12-4	TGTGCCAGCGTACAGGGCGTCGGGGAGCTGTTTTTT	CASVQGVGELFF